Presented here are 30 T cell receptor beta chains from one specimen sequenced in a study of blood T cell repertoires in COVID-19. TCRdb's table, derived via immunoSEQ multiplex PCR, lists solely in-frame clones and lacks some. The sample contains almost 300,000 clones, approximately 86% of which appear only once. What was sequenced was peripheral blood. The receptors were sampled from a man between 65 and 85 years old with acute or convalescent COVID-19.

The V call is TRBV7-9, the J call TRBJ1-4; 9 bases are a match to TRBD1. This CDR3 is 14 amino acids long. J was trimmed by 8 bases and V by 5 bases; bases with no gene match: 6. Germline V lookup: CDR1 SEHNR, CDR2 FQNEAQ (reference sequence). This CDR3 is CASSRTGEGEKLFF. DNA for the CDR3: TGTGCCAGCAGCCGGACAGGGGAAGGGGAAAAACTGTTTTTT.

This rearrangement joins TRBV6-5 to TRBJ1-6; D possibly corresponds to TRBD1 (5 bases). Germline CDR1 MNHEY, CDR2 SVGAGI. The CDR3 loop spans 15 amino acids. V was cut by 6 bases and J by 8 bases, with 17 bases left in between. CDR3 residues: CASRPGGLTHSPLHF. CDR3 bases: TGTGCCAGCAGGCCCGGGGGTCTCACTCATTCACCCCTCCACTTT.

The sample holds one count of this clone. The chain joins TRBV4-3 to TRBJ2-7, with D perhaps matching TRBD1 (5 bases). This CDR3 has 15 residues. Germline CDR1 LGHNA, CDR2 YSLEER. V lost 1 base, J lost 2 bases, and 12 bases lay in between. The chain's CDR3 is CASSQARQGTYEQYF. CDR3 DNA sequence: TGCGCCAGCAGCCAAGCACGGCAGGGAACCTACGAGCAGTACTTC.

The chain has TRBV4-2 and TRBJ1-3; TRBD1 agrees at 7 bases. Germline V CDR1 and CDR2: LGHNA, YNFKEQ. The J segment lost 4 bases and the V segment lost 0 bases, leaving 15 bases of the junction unmatched. The CDR3 runs to 19 residues. Written as DNA, the CDR3 is TGTGCCAGCAGCCAAGATTGGGGGACAGTGGGTATGTTCGGAAACACCATATATTTT. Its translation is CASSQDWGTVGMFGNTIYF.

In its sample, this clone was seen a few times. The chain links TRBV11-2 to TRBJ1-3, with 7 bases fitting TRBD1. The J segment lost 4 bases and the V segment lost 6 bases, leaving 6 bases of the junction unmatched. The V gene's germline CDR1 is SGHAT and CDR2 FQNNGV. The CDR3 totals 14 residues. As DNA, the CDR3 is TGTGCCAGCAGTACGACAGGGTCGGGAAACACCATATATTTT. Translated, it gives CASSTTGSGNTIYF.

V gene TRBV28 combines with J gene TRBJ2-2; 14 nucleotides agree with TRBD2. The CDR3 extends over 20 amino acids. Germline V gene lookup returns CDR1 MDHEN and CDR2 SYDVKM. V lost 1 base, J lost 1 base, and 8 bases stayed unmatched. The CDR3: CASSLSLLGLAGGNTGELFF. As DNA, the CDR3 is TGTGCCAGCAGTTTATCTCTCCTAGGACTAGCGGGGGGGAACACCGGGGAGCTGTTTTTT. Drawing the rest from reference TRBV28 and TRBJ2-2, the complete variable domain is DVKVTQSSRYLVKRTGEKVFLECVQDMDHENMFWYRQDPGLGLRLIYFSYDVKMKEKGDIPEGYSVSREKKERFSLILESASTNQTSMYLCASSLSLLGLAGGNTGELFFGEGSRLTVL.

This clone was picked up one time. The chain employs TRBV30 and TRBJ2-2, with 8 nucleotides matching TRBD1. Germline V gene sequence: CDR1 GTSNPN, CDR2 SVGIG (reference sequence). V shed 8 bases, J shed 2 bases, and the junction held 4 bases outside the gene matches. CDR3 length: 13 amino acids. CDR3 nucleotide sequence: TGTGCCGGCAGGGGGCGAAACACCGGGGAGCTGTTTTTT. Its protein is CAGRGRNTGELFF.

V and J are TRBV6-1 and TRBJ1-4, with TRBD1 identical over 7 bases. Germline V lookup: CDR1 MNHNS, CDR2 SASEGT. CDR3 length: 18 amino acids. Losses at the gene ends were 1 base for V and 3 bases for J; bases not matched to a gene: 11. The CDR3 region is CASSEGFAGGTPNEKLFF. As DNA, the CDR3 is TGTGCCAGCAGTGAAGGGTTCGCAGGGGGGACTCCTAATGAAAAACTGTTTTTT.

The CDR3 spells CASSLAGNTGELFF. CDR3 bases: TGTGCCAGCAGCTTAGCAGGGAACACCGGGGAGCTGTTTTTT. This chain uses TRBV11-3 with TRBJ2-2; D is uncertain. The ends were cut back, 1 base at V and 1 base at J, with 4 bases in the middle. CDR3 length equals 14 residues. The germline gives CDR1 SGHNT, CDR2 YENEEA.

The gene calls are TRBV29-1 and TRBJ2-3, with 7 bases fitting TRBD1. Germline CDR1 reads SQVTM; CDR2 reads ANQGSEA. J was trimmed by 3 bases and V by 7 bases; bases with no gene match: 7. CDR3 size: 13 residues. CDR3 in DNA: TGCAGCGGGACGACAGGGACAACAGATACGCAGTATTTT. As protein: CSGTTGTTDTQYF.

V and J are TRBV5-1 and TRBJ2-5; maybe TRBD2 (5 bases). The CDR3 extends over 14 amino acids. The germline gives CDR1 SGHRS, CDR2 YFSETQ. V was clipped by 0 bases and J by 5 bases, with 11 bases between them. The CDR3 reads CASSLESRGETQYF. The DNA of the CDR3 is TGCGCCAGCAGCTTGGAATCCCGAGGGGAGACCCAGTACTTC.

This chain connects TRBV28 to TRBJ2-4; 7 bases agree with TRBD2. Germline values: CDR1 MDHEN, CDR2 SYDVKM. The CDR3 totals 13 residues. The V gene end was trimmed by 5 bases and the J gene end by 7 bases; junction bases not matched to a gene: 5. The CDR3 sequence is CASSPAGGNIQYF. CDR3 in DNA: TGTGCCAGCAGTCCCGCCGGGGGGAACATTCAGTACTTC.

This chain links TRBV6-5 with TRBJ2-1, with 9 bases lining up with TRBD2. V shed 7 bases and J 3 bases; nucleotides not matched to a gene: 4. CDR3 length equals 14 residues. Germline V CDR1 and CDR2: MNHEY, SVGAGI. The CDR3: CASIRLAVYNEQFF. The DNA of the CDR3 is TGTGCCAGCATTCGACTAGCGGTCTACAATGAGCAGTTCTTC.

The genes are TRBV9 and TRBJ2-1, with D tentatively TRBD2 (6 bases). Germline loops: CDR1 SGDLS, CDR2 YYNGEE. This CDR3 has 17 amino acids. V was shortened by 3 bases and J by 0 bases, with 16 bases between the two germline ends. The CDR3 spells CASSADLGRSSYNEQFF. The CDR3 DNA follows: TGTGCCAGCAGCGCCGACCTGGGGAGGAGCTCCTACAATGAGCAGTTCTTC.

The chain recombines TRBV30 with TRBJ1-6; perhaps TRBD1 as D (5 bases). Germline CDR1 GTSNPN, CDR2 SVGIG (reference sequence). The CDR3 sequence is 14 residues long. V was trimmed by 2 bases and J by 7 bases, leaving 12 bases between them. This CDR3 reads CAWSSGVANSPLHF. The CDR3 region has the DNA TGTGCCTGGAGTTCGGGGGTCGCAAATTCACCCCTCCACTTT. Supplemented by reference TRBV30 and TRBJ1-6, the full variable domain reads SQTIHQWPATLVQPVGSPLSLECTVEGTSNPNLYWYRQAAGRGLQLLFYSVGIGQISSEVPQNLSASRPQDRQFILSSKKLLLSDSGFYLCAWSSGVANSPLHFGNGTRLTVT.

The V gene is TRBV29-1, the J gene TRBJ2-1; 14 nucleotides line up with TRBD2. The CDR3 has 19 amino acids. Germline V gene data show CDR1 as SQVTM and CDR2 as ANQGSEA. The J segment lost 4 bases and the V segment lost 2 bases, leaving 13 bases of the junction unmatched. The DNA of the CDR3 is TGCAGCGTTGAACCTGTCCCGGGACTAGCGGGAGTCGGGTACAATGAGCAGTTCTTC. This sequence encodes CSVEPVPGLAGVGYNEQFF.

J is TRBJ2-7 and V is TRBV10-1, with a possible D match to TRBD1 (6 bases). CDR1 and CDR2 (germline): WNHNN, SYGVQD (reference sequence). Trimming shortened V by 8 bases and J by 3 bases, and 26 bases separated the two germline ends. CDR3 length equals 17 residues. The CDR3: CASDDAPPRDKNYEQYF. The CDR3 DNA reads TGCGCCAGCGACGACGCGCCTCCCCGGGACAAGAACTACGAGCAGTACTTC.

The gene calls are TRBV18 and TRBJ1-1; unclear D gene. The germline V and J ends were trimmed by 3 bases and 1 base, with 12 bases remaining between them. The CDR3 is made up of 15 amino acids. Germline lookup yields CDR1 KGHSH and CDR2 LQKENI. The CDR3 is CASSPLTSGNTEAFF. CDR3 sequence (DNA): TGTGCCAGCTCACCCTTGACGTCAGGGAACACTGAAGCTTTCTTT.

The chain employs TRBV27 and TRBJ2-7; 11 bases agree with TRBD2. The CDR3 has 17 amino acids. J gave up 2 bases and V 2 bases, and 8 bases lay outside the gene matches. The germline gives CDR1 MNHEY, CDR2 SMNVEV (reference sequence). The CDR3 is CASSLKGPGLAAYEQYF. DNA of the CDR3: TGTGCCAGCAGTTTAAAGGGGCCGGGACTAGCGGCCTACGAGCAGTACTTC.

This chain links TRBV9 with TRBJ2-7; D is perhaps TRBD1 (5 bases). Germline V lookup: CDR1 SGDLS, CDR2 YYNGEE. Between the trimmed V and J ends, which lost 2 bases and 0 bases, there was a span of 6 bases. This CDR3 is built from 13 residues. CDR3 in amino acids: CASSVDSSYEQYF. In DNA, the CDR3 is TGTGCCAGCAGCGTCGACAGCTCCTACGAGCAGTACTTC.

This clone was seen a handful of times. The chain joins TRBV9 to TRBJ2-2; 8 bases are a match to TRBD2. The germline CDR1 and CDR2 sequences are SGDLS and YYNGEE. The trim removed 4 bases at V and 7 bases at J, leaving 9 bases unmatched. The CDR3 is 15 amino acids. The CDR3 protein is CASSPISGSIGELFF. DNA of the CDR3: TGTGCCAGCAGCCCGATCAGCGGGAGCATCGGGGAGCTGTTTTTT. Full variable domain (rest looked up from reference TRBV9 and TRBJ2-2): DSGVTQTPKHLITATGQRVTLRCSPRSGDLSVYWYQQSLDQGLQFLIQYYNGEERAKGNILERFSAQQFPDLHSELNLSSLELGDSALYFCASSPISGSIGELFFGEGSRLTVL.

The chain uses TRBV3-1 (or the pseudogene TRBV3-2) and TRBJ2-1; tentative D call: TRBD2 (7 bases). CDR1 and CDR2 (germline): LGHDT, YNNKEL (reference sequence). The CDR3 totals 15 residues. The V end lost 1 base, the J end lost 6 bases, and 13 bases lay between the germline ends. CDR3: CASSQAGGGSNEQFF. In DNA form, the CDR3 reads TGTGCCAGCAGCCAAGCGGGGGGCGGTAGCAATGAGCAGTTCTTC.

The V and J genes are TRBV4-1 and TRBJ2-2; TRBD2 matches at 11 bases. V lost 0 bases, J lost 2 bases, and 8 bases stayed unmatched. The V gene's germline CDR1 is MGHRA and CDR2 YSYEKL. The CDR3 is 19 residues long. The CDR3 loop is CASSQEASGGRKNTGELFF. CDR3 DNA: TGCGCCAGCAGCCAAGAAGCTAGCGGGGGGCGGAAAAACACCGGGGAGCTGTTTTTT.

The rearrangement uses TRBV28 and TRBJ1-2; possibly TRBD1 for D (5 bases). The CDR3 covers 18 residues. Trimming shortened V by 10 bases and J by 0 bases, and 27 bases separated the two germline ends. CDR1 MDHEN and CDR2 SYDVKM come from the germline V gene. CDR3 nucleotides: TGTGCCACGCACACCCTAGGGGCCGGCATCGTAACTAACTATGGCTACACCTTC. It specifies CATHTLGAGIVTNYGYTF.

The rearrangement joins TRBV10-3 to TRBJ1-5; D possibly corresponds to TRBD1 (5 bases). In germline, CDR1 is ENHRY, CDR2 SYGVKD. There are 15 residues in the CDR3. Trimming left V 0 bases short and J 6 bases short, with 12 bases between. In nucleotides, the CDR3 is TGTGCCATCAGTGAGTCAGGGAGGGGAGGTCAGCCCCAGCATTTT. Encoded protein: CAISESGRGGQPQHF.

The chain is built from TRBV4-2 and TRBJ1-3; 7 bases are shared with TRBD1. CDR3 length equals 15 residues. The germline gives CDR1 LGHNA, CDR2 YNFKEQ. V trimming: 0 bases; J trimming: 8 bases; junction bases outside the gene matches: 7. The CDR3 reads CASSQDGQGVDTIYF. CDR3 nucleotide sequence: TGTGCCAGCAGCCAAGATGGGCAGGGGGTGGACACCATATATTTT.

J is TRBJ2-7 and V is TRBV7-2, with 11 bases aligning to TRBD2. V shed 2 bases, J shed 3 bases, and the junction held 12 bases outside the gene matches. The germline V gene encodes CDR1 SGHTA and CDR2 FQGNSA. This CDR3 contains 18 residues. In DNA, the CDR3 is TGTGCCAGCAGCTTAAGCCCAATAGCGGGGGGGAGCTACTACGAGCAGTACTTC. Translation gives CASSLSPIAGGSYYEQYF.

The rearrangement joins TRBV28 to TRBJ2-1; 11 nucleotides align to TRBD2. In germline, CDR1 is MDHEN, CDR2 SYDVKM. V was clipped by 1 base and J by 6 bases; unmatched bases: 5. This CDR3 has 16 amino acids. The CDR3 DNA is TGTGCCAGCAGTTTATTAGGACTAGCGGGCGCCAATGAGCAGTTCTTC. This sequence encodes CASSLLGLAGANEQFF.

This chain connects TRBV7-9 to TRBJ2-2, with TRBD2 matching over 8 bases. This CDR3 has 18 amino acids. The germline CDR1 and CDR2 sequences are SEHNR and FQNEAQ (reference sequence). The ends lost 8 bases at V and 1 base at J; junction bases unmatched: 15. This CDR3 reads CASDPRSGSSGNTGELFF. CDR3 nucleotide sequence: TGTGCCAGCGACCCTAGGAGCGGGAGTTCGGGGAACACCGGGGAGCTGTTTTTT.

The V call is TRBV5-4, the J call TRBJ2-6; D gene unclear. The CDR3 contains 13 residues. The germline gives CDR1 SGHNT, CDR2 YYREEE (reference sequence). The V end lost 6 bases, the J end lost 4 bases, and 8 bases lay between the germline ends. The CDR3 spells CASIYSGANVLTF. The CDR3 DNA reads TGTGCCAGCATATACTCCGGGGCCAACGTCCTGACTTTC.